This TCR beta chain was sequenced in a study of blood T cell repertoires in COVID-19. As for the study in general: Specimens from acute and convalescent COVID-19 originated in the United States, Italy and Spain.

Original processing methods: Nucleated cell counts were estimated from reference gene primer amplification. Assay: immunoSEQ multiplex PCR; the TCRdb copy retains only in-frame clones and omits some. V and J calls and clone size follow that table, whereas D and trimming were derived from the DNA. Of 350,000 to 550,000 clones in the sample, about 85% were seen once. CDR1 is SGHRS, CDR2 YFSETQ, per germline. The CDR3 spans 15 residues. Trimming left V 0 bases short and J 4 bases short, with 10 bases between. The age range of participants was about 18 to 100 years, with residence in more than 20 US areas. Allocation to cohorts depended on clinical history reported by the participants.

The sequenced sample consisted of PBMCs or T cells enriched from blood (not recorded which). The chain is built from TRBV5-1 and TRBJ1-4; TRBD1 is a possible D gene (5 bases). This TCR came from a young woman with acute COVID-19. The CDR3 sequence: CASSLAGGGNEKLFF. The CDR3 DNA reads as TGCGCCAGCAGCTTGGCCGGGGGAGGTAATGAAAAACTGTTTTTT.